A selection of T cell receptor beta chains follows, all from one sample in a study of shared clonotypes between healthy human individuals. This table comes from immunoSEQ multiplex PCR, and its TCRdb copy is limited to in-frame clones, with some not included. The sample gives around 1.1 million clones, approximately 80% of which show up once; 0.89% is in the top ten. Source material: memory CD4+ T cells from PBMCs. The receptors originated from a man younger than 35 in good health. Some clones in this sample may be carry-over from other donors' samples. The CDR3 runs from the conserved cysteine through the conserved F or W. D genes are given only for firm matches. Some rows mark clone size as missing; the rest say once, few, many or name a class of expanded clone.

v_call	clone_size	d_call	j_call	cdr3_length	cdr3_aa	cdr3_nt
TRBV27	-	-	TRBJ2-5	17	CASSSRGTLGAQETQYF	TGTGCCAGCAGTTCCCGTGGGACCCTCGGAGCCCAAGAGACCCAGTACTTC
TRBV28	-	TRBD1	TRBJ1-4	17	CASSSSGTGGPNEKLFF	TGTGCCAGCAGTTCCTCCGGGACAGGGGGCCCTAATGAAAAACTGTTTTTT
TRBV19	-	-	TRBJ1-1	17	CASRARGPGGVNTEAFF	TGTGCCAGTAGAGCTAGGGGCCCTGGGGGCGTGAACACTGAAGCTTTCTTT
TRBV4-1	-	-	TRBJ1-5	17	CASSQEGGGLGNQPQHF	TGCGCCAGCAGCCAAGAGGGGGGAGGGCTTGGCAATCAGCCCCAGCATTTT
TRBV11-2	many	-	TRBJ1-1	16	CASSPRGGGTNTEAFF	TGTGCCAGCAGCCCAAGGGGGGGCGGAACGAACACTGAAGCTTTCTTT
TRBV14	few	TRBD2	TRBJ2-1	16	CASSPRLAGGPHEQFF	TGTGCCAGCAGCCCGAGACTAGCGGGAGGGCCACATGAGCAGTTCTTC
TRBV5-1	-	-	TRBJ2-3	15	CASSLATASTDTQYF	TGCGCCAGCAGCTTGGCGACAGCTAGCACAGATACGCAGTATTTT
TRBV27	-	-	TRBJ1-1	15	CASSLSAVQNTEAFF	TGTGCCAGCAGTTTATCGGCCGTTCAGAACACTGAAGCTTTCTTT
TRBV7-7	-	-	TRBJ1-3	17	CASSTLLWLNSGNTIYF	TGTGCCAGCAGCACACTGTTGTGGCTGAACTCTGGAAACACCATATATTTT
TRBV5-5	-	TRBD1	TRBJ2-7	13	CASSADRVHEQYF	TGTGCCAGCAGCGCAGACAGGGTGCACGAGCAGTACTTC
TRBV7-3	-	TRBD1	TRBJ2-2	17	CASSLNPQGGLGGELFF	TGTGCCAGCAGCTTAAACCCTCAAGGGGGCTTGGGCGGGGAGCTGTTTTTT
TRBV5-1	-	-	TRBJ2-7	14	CASSLETGPLEQYF	TGCGCCAGCAGCTTAGAGACAGGCCCCTTAGAGCAGTACTTC
TRBV5-6	once	-	TRBJ2-6	18	CASSLEVGSRSGANVLTF	TGTGCCAGCAGCTTGGAGGTGGGATCCCGCTCTGGGGCCAACGTCCTGACTTTC
TRBV6-4	few	TRBD2	TRBJ2-2	16	CASSDSASGDTGELFF	TGTGCCAGCAGTGACTCAGCTAGCGGGGACACCGGGGAGCTGTTTTTT
TRBV28	-	TRBD2	TRBJ2-1	22	CASSLYARFVSSGRVSYNEQFF	TGTGCCAGCAGTTTATACGCTCGGTTCGTTTCTAGCGGGAGGGTCTCCTACAATGAGCAGTTCTTC
TRBV5-1	many	-	TRBJ2-3	12	CASSYRGDTQYF	TGCGCCAGCAGCTATAGGGGAGATACGCAGTATTTT
TRBV9	-	-	TRBJ2-2	14	CASSVRQNTGELFF	TGTGCCAGCAGCGTACGGCAGAACACCGGGGAGCTGTTTTTT
TRBV29-1	-	TRBD2	TRBJ2-1	13	CSVRLALYNEQFF	TGCAGCGTTAGACTAGCGCTATACAATGAGCAGTTCTTC
TRBV28	-	-	TRBJ2-2	19	CASSDATLPGRRLTGELFF	TGTGCCAGCAGCGACGCCACCCTCCCCGGCAGGAGGTTAACCGGGGAGCTGTTTTTT
TRBV19	few	TRBD2	TRBJ2-2	16	CASSISSGRVTGELFF	TGTGCCAGTAGTATATCTAGCGGGAGGGTCACCGGGGAGCTGTTTTTT
TRBV2	-	-	TRBJ2-4	11	CASSLLNIQYF	TGTGCCAGCAGTCTGTTAAACATTCAGTACTTC
TRBV28	-	-	TRBJ2-7	16	CASSSNTGTAGIRVEF	TGTGCCAGCAGTTCTAATACCGGGACGGCCGGTATTAGGGTCGAATTC
TRBV2	-	-	TRBJ1-1	13	CASIYLLNTEAFF	TGTGCCAGCATCTACTTATTGAACACTGAAGCTTTCTTT
TRBV7-2	-	-	TRBJ2-5	13	CASSLGQQETQYF	TGTGCCAGCAGCCTGGGGCAGCAAGAGACCCAGTACTTC
TRBV4-2	-	TRBD2	TRBJ2-1	16	CASSQAGLASYNEQFF	TGTGCCAGCAGCCAAGCGGGACTAGCGAGTTACAATGAGCAGTTCTTC
TRBV5-6	-	-	TRBJ1-6	14	CASSFLGVNSPLHF	TGTGCCAGCAGCTTTTTAGGGGTCAATTCACCCCTCCACTTT
TRBV10-3	-	TRBD2	TRBJ2-2	16	CAISGGGHANTGELFF	TGTGCCATCAGTGGGGGAGGGCACGCGAACACCGGGGAGCTGTTTTTT
TRBV28	-	-	TRBJ2-4	18	CASSSPHGGRGGKNIQYF	TGTGCCAGCAGTTCCCCTCACGGAGGGCGGGGTGGCAAAAACATTCAGTACTTC